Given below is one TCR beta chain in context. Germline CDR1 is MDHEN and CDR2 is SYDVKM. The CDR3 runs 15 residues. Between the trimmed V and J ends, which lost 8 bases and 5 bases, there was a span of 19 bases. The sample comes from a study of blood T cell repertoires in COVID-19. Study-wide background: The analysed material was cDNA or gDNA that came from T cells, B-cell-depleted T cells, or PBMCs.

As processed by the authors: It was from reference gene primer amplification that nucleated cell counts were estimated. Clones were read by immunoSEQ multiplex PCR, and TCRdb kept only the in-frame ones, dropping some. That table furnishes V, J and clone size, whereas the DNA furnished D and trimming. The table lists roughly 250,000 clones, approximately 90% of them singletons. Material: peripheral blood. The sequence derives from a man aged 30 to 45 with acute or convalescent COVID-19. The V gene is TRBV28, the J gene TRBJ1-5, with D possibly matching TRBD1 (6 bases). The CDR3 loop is CASLHSGGRYQPQHF. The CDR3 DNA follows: TGTGCCAGCCTACACTCCGGGGGGCGATATCAGCCCCAGCATTTT. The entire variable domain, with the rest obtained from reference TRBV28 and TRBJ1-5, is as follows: DVKVTQSSRYLVKRTGEKVFLECVQDMDHENMFWYRQDPGLGLRLIYFSYDVKMKEKGDIPEGYSVSREKKERFSLILESASTNQTSMYLCASLHSGGRYQPQHFGDGTRLSIL.